Reported below is one T cell receptor beta chain. TCRdb re-called the RT-PCR reads through MiXCR, storing one row per CDR3 protein. This table holds about 520,000 distinct CDR3 sequences, 6.5% to 8% found once. Germline values: CDR1 MNHEY, CDR2 SVGEGT. Trimming stripped 6 bases from V and 4 bases from J, with 18 bases between. The CDR3 is made up of 15 amino acids. This sample is drawn from a study of response to subunit inactivated influenza vaccine. The chain combines TRBV6-2 or TRBV6-3 with TRBJ2-5, with a possible D match to TRBD2 (5 bases). This specimen was PBMCs from blood, taken around 25 months after vaccination. This TCR derives from a man between 50 and 70 years old who received an inactivated influenza vaccine. CDR3 DNA: TGTGCCAGCAGCCTACAACCGACAAGCGGAGAGACCCAGTACTTC. This codes for CASSLQPTSGETQYF.